The present T cell receptor (beta chain) was sequenced within a study of T-cell memory formation after mild COVID-19. General study findings and limits: Contracting CD4+ clones lay largely in CM and EM, with CD8+ ones residing in EMRA. Later expanders leaned CD4+, whereas clones that contracted between day 15 and 85 were balanced CD4/CD8. Still unconfirmed is whether the second-wave clones peaking on day 37 recognized SARS-CoV-2.

A word on this clonotype: Its antigen is currently unknown.

Between the trimmed V and J ends, which lost 6 bases and 7 bases, there was a span of 15 bases. Germline assignment: CDR1 LNHDA and CDR2 SQIVND (reference sequence). CDR3 length: 13 residues. TCRdb processed the 5' RACE reads anew with MiXCR; each CDR3 protein has one entry. This sample has under 450,000 distinct CDR3 sequences, with 20% to 25% found just once. The TCR originated in a man between 18 and 35 years old who had mild COVID-19 (a few samples of this study predate the infection). Cell type and time point are not known. The sequencing sample was made of PBMCs or a T cell subset sorted from them (not recorded which). This rearrangement joins TRBV19 to TRBJ1-1; D may be TRBD1 (5 bases). CDR3: CASRRQMRNEAFF. The CDR3 DNA follows: TGTGCCAGTAGGAGACAGATGAGGAATGAAGCTTTCTTT.